These 28 T cell receptor beta chains came from one sample sequenced in a study of blood T cell repertoires in COVID-19. Some clones are missing from TCRdb's copy, which holds only in-frame ones; the method was immunoSEQ multiplex PCR. The sample consists of 200,000 to 300,000 clones, about 90% of them appearing once. What was sequenced was PBMCs or T cells enriched from blood (not recorded which). These receptors originate from a woman aged 25-40 years with acute COVID-19.

The genes are TRBV30 and TRBJ1-3; D is undetermined. The germline V and J ends were trimmed by 0 bases and 4 bases, with 4 bases remaining between them. The CDR3 is 12 residues long. CDR1 GTSNPN and CDR2 SVGIG come from the germline V gene (reference sequence). The CDR3: CAWSVLGNTIYF. In DNA form, the CDR3 reads TGTGCCTGGAGTGTACTGGGAAACACCATATATTTT.

This sequence joins TRBV30 and TRBJ1-1; the D gene is possibly TRBD1 (6 bases). V shed 0 bases and J shed 4 bases, with 12 bases lying between them. The CDR3 sequence is 14 residues long. The germline V gene has CDR1 GTSNPN and CDR2 SVGIG (reference sequence). Here the CDR3 reads CAWSVGGPATEAFF. The DNA of the CDR3 is TGTGCCTGGAGTGTCGGGGGGCCGGCCACTGAAGCTTTCTTT.

V usage is TRBV7-9 and J usage is TRBJ2-3; TRBD2 matches 14 bases. Germline CDR1 is SEHNR and CDR2 is FQNEAQ (reference sequence). Trimming took 5 bases from V and 4 from J; bases not matched to a gene: 8. The CDR3 covers 17 residues. The DNA for the CDR3 is TGTGCCAGCAGCCCGCGGACTAGCGGGGGGTTTCCAGATACGCAGTATTTT. Its translation is CASSPRTSGGFPDTQYF.

The chain combines TRBV20-1 with TRBJ2-1; 7 positions agree with TRBD1. The CDR3 totals 13 residues. The germline gives CDR1 DFQATT, CDR2 SNEGSKA (reference sequence). V trimming: 3 bases; J trimming: 7 bases; junction bases outside the gene matches: 6. CDR3 nucleotide sequence: TGCAGTGCTAGTTGGCAGGGGGAGAATGAGCAGTTCTTC. Translation: CSASWQGENEQFF.

The CDR3 region has the DNA TGTGCCAGCAGCTCTCTAGCGGCTAGCACAGATACGCAGTATTTT. Protein sequence: CASSSLAASTDTQYF. This chain connects TRBV7-2 to TRBJ2-3; TRBD2 matches 7 bases. Germline V gene lookup returns CDR1 SGHTA and CDR2 FQGNSA. There are 15 residues in the CDR3. V lost 4 bases, J lost 0 bases, and 4 bases stayed unmatched. Using reference TRBV7-2 and TRBJ2-3 for the parts outside the CDR3, the full variable domain is GAGVSQSPSNKVTEKGKDVELRCDPISGHTALYWYRQSLGQGLEFLIYFQGNSAPDKSGLPSDRFSAERTGGSVSTLTIQRTQQEDSAVYLCASSSLAASTDTQYFGPGTRLTVL.

V and J are TRBV4-3 and TRBJ1-3; D is uncertain. V was clipped by 0 bases and J by 2 bases, with 11 bases between them. The CDR3 is 16 residues long. Germline CDR1 is LGHNA and CDR2 is YSLEER. The chain's CDR3 is CASSQDFQTPGNTIYF. The CDR3, as DNA: TGCGCCAGCAGCCAAGATTTTCAGACTCCTGGAAACACCATATATTTT.

The chain combines TRBV5-1 with TRBJ1-1; unclear D gene. The V end lost 1 base, the J end lost 1 base, and 11 bases lay between the germline ends. Germline loops: CDR1 SGHRS, CDR2 YFSETQ. This CDR3 is 15 amino acids long. CDR3 protein: CASSLIGRANTEAFF. The CDR3 DNA reads TGCGCCAGCAGCTTGATCGGGCGGGCGAACACTGAAGCTTTCTTT.

The J gene is TRBJ1-5, the V gene TRBV6-5; 9 nucleotides line up with TRBD1. The V gene end was trimmed by 8 bases and the J gene end by 12 bases; junction bases not matched to a gene: 14. CDR3 length: 14 amino acids. From germline, CDR1 is MNHEY and CDR2 SVGAGI. CDR3 residues: CASAQGQGSPHQHF. Written as DNA, the CDR3 is TGTGCCAGCGCCCAGGGACAGGGTTCGCCCCACCAGCATTTT.

The chain is built from TRBV9 and TRBJ2-6; TRBD1 matches 8 bases. The germline gives CDR1 SGDLS, CDR2 YYNGEE. The CDR3 runs to 18 residues. Trimming removed 4 bases from V and 2 bases from J; junction bases left unmatched: 11. This CDR3 reads CASSPQDRVAAGANVLTF. As DNA, the CDR3 is TGTGCCAGCAGCCCCCAGGACAGGGTCGCGGCTGGGGCCAACGTCCTGACTTTC.

The chain combines TRBV24-1 with TRBJ1-3; no reliable D call. CDR1 KGHDR and CDR2 SFDVKD come from the germline V gene. This CDR3 contains 15 residues. With 3 bases removed from V and 0 bases from J, the gap between germline ends came to 8 bases. CDR3 sequence: CATSDPGASGNTIYF. CDR3 nucleotide sequence: TGTGCCACCAGTGATCCGGGTGCCTCTGGAAACACCATATATTTT.

The V call is TRBV6-5, the J call TRBJ1-6, with 10 bases identical to TRBD1. The CDR3 loop spans 15 amino acids. Germline V CDR1 and CDR2: MNHEY, SVGAGI. The V segment lost 7 bases and the J segment 13 bases; nucleotides outside the gene matches: 13. Here the CDR3 reads CASNLDRDRGSPLHF. The CDR3 DNA follows: TGTGCCAGCAATCTCGACCGGGACAGGGGTTCCCCCCTCCACTTT.

The chain employs TRBV25-1 and TRBJ1-6, with D hard to call. The germline gives CDR1 MGHDK, CDR2 SYGVNS. This CDR3 is 14 amino acids long. Trimming removed 2 bases from V and 7 bases from J, with 9 bases in between. For the CDR3, the DNA is TGTGCCAGCAGTGAACCGGGGTTGAATTCACCCCTCCACTTT. The encoded protein is CASSEPGLNSPLHF.

This chain links TRBV28 with TRBJ1-6; tentatively, D is TRBD1 (5 bases). The CDR3 is made up of 16 amino acids. V lost 6 bases and J lost 7, with 19 bases in between. Germline V gives CDR1 MDHEN, CDR2 SYDVKM. The CDR3 coding sequence is TGTGCCAGCAGCTCGCCGACCAGGGTCAGGAATTCACCCCTCCACTTT. Translation gives CASSSPTRVRNSPLHF.

This rearrangement joins TRBV5-5 to TRBJ1-2; 7 bases match TRBD1. This CDR3 contains 18 residues. Germline CDR1 SGHKS, CDR2 YYEKEE (reference sequence). V gave up 2 bases and J gave up 2 bases; unmatched junction bases: 15. The CDR3 DNA sequence: TGTGCCAGCAGCTTAGCCGGACCCCGGGACAGTCTCAACTATGGCTACACCTTC. It yields the protein CASSLAGPRDSLNYGYTF.

The chain carries TRBV27 and TRBJ1-6; no clear D gene. CDR1 is MNHEY and CDR2 is SMNVEV in the germline V gene (reference sequence). The CDR3 has 15 residues. V shed 0 bases and J shed 7 bases, with 10 bases lying between them. The CDR3 is CASSLSAGGNSPLHF. CDR3 DNA sequence: TGTGCCAGCAGTTTATCGGCAGGTGGGAATTCACCCCTCCACTTT.

The chain carries TRBV5-1 and TRBJ2-5; 8 bases fit TRBD1. Germline CDR1 SGHRS, CDR2 YFSETQ. Trimming cost V 4 bases and J 5 bases; bases outside gene matches: 7. This CDR3 comprises 14 residues. CDR3 in amino acids: CASSPGQGRETQYF. The CDR3 nucleotides read TGCGCCAGCAGCCCCGGACAGGGAAGGGAGACCCAGTACTTC.

The rearrangement joins TRBV12-3 or TRBV12-4 to TRBJ1-5, with D perhaps matching TRBD1 (6 bases). With 5 bases removed from V and 9 bases from J, the gap between germline ends came to 14 bases. This CDR3 has 13 amino acids. The CDR3 coding sequence is TGTGCCAGCAGTCTCCCAGGGGCTGGGCCCCAGCATTTT. It encodes CASSLPGAGPQHF.

This clone has just one count. The rearrangement links TRBV10-3 to TRBJ2-5, with 10 bases matching TRBD1. Looked up from germline, CDR1 is ENHRY and CDR2 is SYGVKD. CDR3 length equals 15 residues. With V trimmed by 4 bases and J by 5 bases, 7 bases remained unmatched. This CDR3 reads CAISAGQGGRETQYF. DNA for the CDR3: TGTGCCATCAGTGCAGGACAGGGGGGGAGGGAGACCCAGTACTTC.

The chain has TRBV6-5 and TRBJ1-3; TRBD1 might be the D (6 bases). The germline V gene encodes CDR1 MNHEY and CDR2 SVGAGI. Trimming pared 4 bases from V and 1 base from J, leaving 8 bases between. This CDR3 spans 14 amino acids. This chain's CDR3 is CASSLGASGNTIYF. CDR3 nucleotide sequence: TGTGCCAGCAGTTTGGGGGCGTCTGGAAACACCATATATTTT.

V is TRBV28 and J is TRBJ1-4; no reliable D call. CDR1 is MDHEN, CDR2 SYDVKM, per germline. The CDR3 extends over 13 amino acids. The ends were cut back, 10 bases at V and 3 bases at J, with 12 bases in the middle. The CDR3 reads CAISEGANEKLFF. The CDR3 coding sequence is TGTGCCATCTCGGAGGGAGCTAATGAAAAACTGTTTTTT. The full variable domain, rest sourced from reference TRBV28 and TRBJ1-4, is DVKVTQSSRYLVKRTGEKVFLECVQDMDHENMFWYRQDPGLGLRLIYFSYDVKMKEKGDIPEGYSVSREKKERFSLILESASTNQTSMYLCAISEGANEKLFFGSGTQLSVL.

The chain couples TRBV3-1 (or the pseudogene TRBV3-2) to TRBJ2-1; 10 bases align to TRBD1. Germline CDR1 LGHDT, CDR2 YNNKEL (reference sequence). The CDR3 sequence is 14 residues long. V was clipped by 10 bases and J by 7 bases; unmatched bases: 10. The CDR3 protein is CATCPGQGINEQFF. Written as DNA, the CDR3 is TGTGCCACCTGCCCGGGACAGGGGATTAATGAGCAGTTCTTC.

The chain links TRBV28 to TRBJ1-2; D is perhaps TRBD1 (5 bases). The CDR3 spans 13 residues. V was cut by 6 bases and J by 3 bases, with 11 bases left in between. The germline V gene encodes CDR1 MDHEN and CDR2 SYDVKM. CDR3 in amino acids: CASSGGTDYGYTF. DNA of the CDR3: TGTGCCAGCAGCGGAGGGACGGACTATGGCTACACCTTC.

V and J are TRBV6-5 and TRBJ2-7; 7 positions match TRBD1. The CDR3 spans 13 residues. V was clipped by 6 bases and J by 0 bases; unmatched bases: 2. Germline V gene data show CDR1 as MNHEY and CDR2 as SVGAGI. The CDR3 nucleotides are TGTGCCAGCAGGGGGACAGTCTCCTACGAGCAGTACTTC. Amino acid sequence: CASRGTVSYEQYF.

Only one count was recorded for this clone. This chain joins TRBV14 and TRBJ2-1; possible D gene TRBD2, 5 bases. The V gene lost 1 base and the J gene lost 0 bases, with 13 bases spanning the gap. This CDR3 has 17 residues. Germline CDR1 reads SGHDN; CDR2 reads FVKESK. CDR3 nucleotide sequence: TGTGCCAGCAGCCAAGGGGAGTCCACCGACTCCTACAATGAGCAGTTCTTC. Translating gives CASSQGESTDSYNEQFF.

The chain links TRBV12-3 or TRBV12-4 to TRBJ1-2; D is unresolved. The CDR3 covers 12 residues. Trimming stripped 4 bases from V and 6 bases from J, with 9 bases between. The CDR3 is CASSSGADGYTF. CDR3 DNA: TGTGCCAGCAGTTCGGGAGCGGATGGCTACACCTTC.

V and J are TRBV29-1 and TRBJ2-2; tentatively, D is TRBD2 (5 bases). V was pared by 1 base and J by 4 bases, with 16 bases between. In germline, CDR1 is SQVTM, CDR2 ANQGSEA. There are 16 residues in the CDR3. The CDR3 DNA reads as TGCAGCGTTGAAGGTCAGACAAGCGCGGGCACCGGGGAGCTGTTTTTT. This encodes CSVEGQTSAGTGELFF.

This chain links TRBV5-1 with TRBJ1-1; D gene ambiguous. The V gene lost 3 bases and the J gene lost 8 bases, with 11 bases spanning the gap. The CDR3 spans 12 residues. Germline V gene data show CDR1 as SGHRS and CDR2 as YFSETQ. The CDR3 DNA follows: TGCGCCAGCAGCTGGGAGGGATACGAAGCTTTCTTT. Protein product: CASSWEGYEAFF.

The rearrangement links TRBV30 to TRBJ1-2, with D maybe TRBD1 (6 bases). Germline CDR1 GTSNPN, CDR2 SVGIG (reference sequence). There are 12 residues in the CDR3. Trimming cost V 5 bases and J 2 bases, with 9 bases left between them. CDR3 DNA: TGTGCCTGGGCGACAGGAAACTATGGCTACACCTTC. Its translation: CAWATGNYGYTF.